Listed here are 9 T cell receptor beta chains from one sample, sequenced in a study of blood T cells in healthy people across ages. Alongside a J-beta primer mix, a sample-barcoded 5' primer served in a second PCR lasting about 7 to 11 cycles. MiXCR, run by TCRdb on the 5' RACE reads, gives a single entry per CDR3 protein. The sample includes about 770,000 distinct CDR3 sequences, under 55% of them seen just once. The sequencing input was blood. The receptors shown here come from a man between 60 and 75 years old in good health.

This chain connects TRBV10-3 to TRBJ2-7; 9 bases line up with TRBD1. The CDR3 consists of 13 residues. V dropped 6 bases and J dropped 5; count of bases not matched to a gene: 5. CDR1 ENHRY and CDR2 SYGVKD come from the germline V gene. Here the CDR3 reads CAIRRDREDEQYF. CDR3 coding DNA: TGTGCCATCAGAAGGGACAGGGAAGACGAGCAGTACTTC.

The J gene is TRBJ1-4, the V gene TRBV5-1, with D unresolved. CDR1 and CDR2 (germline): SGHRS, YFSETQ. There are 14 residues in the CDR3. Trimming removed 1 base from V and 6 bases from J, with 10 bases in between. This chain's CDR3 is CASSLKGQDEKLFF. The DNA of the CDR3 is TGCGCCAGCAGCTTGAAGGGTCAGGATGAAAAACTGTTTTTT. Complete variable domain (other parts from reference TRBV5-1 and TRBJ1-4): KAGVTQTPRYLIKTRGQQVTLSCSPISGHRSVSWYQQTPGQGLQFLFEYFSETQRNKGNFPGRFSGRQFSNSRSEMNVSTLELGDSALYLCASSLKGQDEKLFFGSGTQLSVL.

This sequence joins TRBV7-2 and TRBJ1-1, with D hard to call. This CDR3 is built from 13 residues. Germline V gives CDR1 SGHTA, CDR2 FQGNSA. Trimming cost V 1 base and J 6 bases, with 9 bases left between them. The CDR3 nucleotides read TGTGCCAGCAGCTTAGGCAGGTCGCCTGAAGCTTTCTTT. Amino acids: CASSLGRSPEAFF. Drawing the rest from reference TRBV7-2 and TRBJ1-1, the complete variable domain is GAGVSQSPSNKVTEKGKDVELRCDPISGHTALYWYRQSLGQGLEFLIYFQGNSAPDKSGLPSDRFSAERTGGSVSTLTIQRTQQEDSAVYLCASSLGRSPEAFFGQGTRLTVV.

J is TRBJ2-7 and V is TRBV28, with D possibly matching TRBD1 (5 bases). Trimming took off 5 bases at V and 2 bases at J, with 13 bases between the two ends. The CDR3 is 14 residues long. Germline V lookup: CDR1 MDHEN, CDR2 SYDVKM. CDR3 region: CASSATAQPYEQYF. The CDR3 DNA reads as TGTGCCAGCAGTGCGACAGCACAGCCCTACGAGCAGTACTTC.

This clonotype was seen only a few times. CDR3 in DNA: TGTGCCAGCAGCCACAATGGGGCTAGCACAGATACGCAGTATTTT. It codes for CASSHNGASTDTQYF. The chain has TRBV9 and TRBJ2-3; tentative D call: TRBD1 (5 bases). The CDR3 is made up of 15 amino acids. Trimming stripped 4 bases from V and 0 bases from J, with 12 bases between. Germline loops: CDR1 SGDLS, CDR2 YYNGEE.

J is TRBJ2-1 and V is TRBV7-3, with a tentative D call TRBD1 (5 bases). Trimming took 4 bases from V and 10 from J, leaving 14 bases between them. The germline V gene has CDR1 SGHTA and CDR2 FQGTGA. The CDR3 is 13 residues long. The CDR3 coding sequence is TGTGCCAGCAGCTCCCCAGGGATTAACGAGCAGTTCTTC. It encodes CASSSPGINEQFF.

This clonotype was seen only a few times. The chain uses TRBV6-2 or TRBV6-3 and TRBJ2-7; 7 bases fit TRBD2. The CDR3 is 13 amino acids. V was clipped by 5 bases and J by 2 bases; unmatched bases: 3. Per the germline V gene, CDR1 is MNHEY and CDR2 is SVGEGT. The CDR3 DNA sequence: TGTGCCAGCAGTCGCCGGGAGGCCTACGAGCAGTACTTC. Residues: CASSRREAYEQYF.

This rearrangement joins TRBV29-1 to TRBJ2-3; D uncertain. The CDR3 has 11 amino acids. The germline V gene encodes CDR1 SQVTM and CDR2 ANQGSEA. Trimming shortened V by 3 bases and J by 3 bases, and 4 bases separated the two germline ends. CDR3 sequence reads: CSVDLTDTQYF. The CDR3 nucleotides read TGCAGCGTTGACCTTACAGATACGCAGTATTTT.

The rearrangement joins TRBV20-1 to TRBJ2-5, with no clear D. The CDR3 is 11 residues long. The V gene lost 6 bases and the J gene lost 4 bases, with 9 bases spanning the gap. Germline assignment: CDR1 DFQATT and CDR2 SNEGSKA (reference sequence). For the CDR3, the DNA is TGCAGTGCCGATCTACTAGAGACCCAGTACTTC. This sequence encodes CSADLLETQYF.